This T cell receptor (beta chain) derives from a study of cytomegalovirus exposure and HLA in healthy donors. Study-wide background: The 100 to 150 validation repertoires matched the 500 to 750 first-cohort repertoires in platform, a later analysis reported.

Study results and limitations: Associated with cytomegalovirus, according to the listing, were some 180 TCR beta chains. In vitro experiments confirmed that three CMV-associated chains were specific for CMV antigens.

The CDR3 is 14 residues long. The germline V gene has CDR1 MNHEY and CDR2 SVGAGI. The V gene end was trimmed by 5 bases and the J gene end by 8 bases; junction bases not matched to a gene: 10. The data were produced by immunoSEQ multiplex PCR, yet TCRdb's version contains in-frame clones alone and is incomplete. The sample lists tens of thousands of clones; 85% to 95% were seen once. Turning to this clone: Its antigen is not known.

Separate from the 666-subject first cohort, the approximately 120-subject validation cohort was the one that the donors belonged to. V and J are TRBV6-5 and TRBJ1-2, with TRBD1 matching over 8 bases. The specimen sequenced was PBMCs. This clonotype originated in a woman aged 18-29 years in good health and CMV-seropositive. The CDR3 loop reads CASSRSGTGKGYTF. The CDR3 DNA reads TGTGCCAGCAGTAGATCCGGGACAGGAAAGGGCTACACCTTC.